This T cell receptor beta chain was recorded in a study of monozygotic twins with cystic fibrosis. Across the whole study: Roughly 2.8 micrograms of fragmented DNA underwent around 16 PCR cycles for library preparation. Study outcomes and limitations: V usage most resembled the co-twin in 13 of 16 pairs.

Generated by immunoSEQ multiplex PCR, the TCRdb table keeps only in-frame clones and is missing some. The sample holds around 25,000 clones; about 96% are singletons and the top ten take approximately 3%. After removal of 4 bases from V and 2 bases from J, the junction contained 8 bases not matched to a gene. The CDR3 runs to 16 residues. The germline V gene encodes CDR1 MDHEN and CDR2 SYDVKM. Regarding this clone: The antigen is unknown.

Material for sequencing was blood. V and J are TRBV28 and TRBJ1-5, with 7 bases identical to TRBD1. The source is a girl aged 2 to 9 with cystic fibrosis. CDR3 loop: CASSWDSPMGNQPQHF. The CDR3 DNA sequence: TGTGCCAGCAGTTGGGACAGCCCTATGGGCAATCAGCCCCAGCATTTT.